Below are 23 T cell receptor beta chains sequenced from a single sample in a study of PD-1 blockade in classical Hodgkin lymphoma. Sequencing used immunoSEQ multiplex PCR; TCRdb keeps in-frame clones, though not all of them. The table includes roughly 20,000 clones, about 80% detected once. Time point indicated: cycle 4 day 1 (C4D1), after six to seven weeks of nivolumab. Autologous stem cell transplantation was followed by relapse in every patient, and brentuximab vedotin exposure varied. The CD8+ T cells came from thawed PBMCs through magnetic negative selection. The sequences come from CD8+ T cells from blood, collected before the fourth cycle of nivolumab. These receptors originate from a human donor with classical Hodgkin lymphoma.

This sequence joins TRBV28 and TRBJ2-6; the match to TRBD1 covers 8 bases. The CDR3 loop spans 19 amino acids. V shed 8 bases and J 0 bases; nucleotides not matched to a gene: 15. The germline gives CDR1 MDHEN, CDR2 SYDVKM. The CDR3 sequence is CASLSDRVSQSSGANVLTF. The CDR3 DNA follows: TGTGCCAGCTTGTCGGACAGGGTTTCCCAAAGCTCTGGGGCCAACGTCCTGACTTTC.

The V gene is TRBV9, the J gene TRBJ1-2, with 7 bases matching TRBD1. This CDR3 is 13 amino acids long. The J segment lost 6 bases and the V segment lost 1 base, leaving 3 bases of the junction unmatched. Germline values: CDR1 SGDLS, CDR2 YYNGEE. The CDR3 sequence: CASSVYDRDGYTF. The DNA for the CDR3 is TGTGCCAGCAGCGTATACGACAGGGATGGCTACACCTTC.

This chain uses TRBV7-3 with TRBJ1-1, with 7 bases matching TRBD1. Germline V lookup: CDR1 SGHTA, CDR2 FQGTGA. This CDR3 is 12 amino acids long. J lost 11 bases, V lost 6 bases, and 9 bases had no gene match. The CDR3 sequence: CASRQDRVTAFF. CDR3 DNA sequence: TGTGCCAGCAGACAAGACAGGGTTACGGCTTTCTTT.

The V and J genes are TRBV7-9 and TRBJ2-7; 7 nucleotides match TRBD2. V was clipped by 4 bases and J by 5 bases; unmatched bases: 8. CDR1 SEHNR and CDR2 FQNEAQ come from the germline V gene (reference sequence). CDR3 length: 14 amino acids. CDR3 loop: CASSSSGTTNEQYF. The CDR3 bases are TGTGCCAGCAGCTCTTCCGGGACTACGAACGAGCAGTACTTC. Together with reference TRBV7-9 and TRBJ2-7, the CDR3 gives the full variable domain: DTGVSQNPRHKITKRGQNVTFRCDPISEHNRLYWYRQTLGQGPEFLTYFQNEAQLEKSRLLSDRFSAERPKGSFSTLEIQRTEQGDSAMYLCASSSSGTTNEQYFGPGTRLTVT.

The chain carries TRBV11-2 and TRBJ1-4; D is unclear. CDR3 size: 17 residues. Trimming shortened V by 5 bases and J by 0 bases, and 16 bases separated the two germline ends. The V gene's germline CDR1 is SGHAT and CDR2 FQNNGV. The CDR3 reads CASSQGLPTATNEKLFF. The CDR3 DNA follows: TGTGCCAGCAGCCAAGGGCTACCCACCGCAACTAATGAAAAACTGTTTTTT.

This clone occurred once. The chain employs TRBV7-6 and TRBJ2-7, with TRBD1 as a possible D gene (5 bases). The CDR3 is 16 residues long. V lost 2 bases and J lost 2, with 16 bases in between. Germline assignment: CDR1 SGHVS and CDR2 FNYEAQ. The CDR3 DNA reads TGTGCCAGCAGCTTAACTCCCGTGGACATGACCTACGAGCAGTACTTC. It is translated as CASSLTPVDMTYEQYF.

The chain couples TRBV2 to TRBJ2-7; D is uncertain. CDR3 length equals 15 residues. Germline CDR1 SNHLY, CDR2 FYNNEI. V was clipped by 2 bases and J by 0 bases, with 11 bases between them. This CDR3 reads CASSETARSSYEQYF. The DNA for the CDR3 is TGTGCCAGCAGTGAAACAGCGAGAAGCTCCTACGAGCAGTACTTC.

The rearrangement links TRBV9 to TRBJ1-6; 9 bases fit TRBD1. The CDR3 contains 15 residues. Germline loops: CDR1 SGDLS, CDR2 YYNGEE. Trimming took 6 bases from V and 7 from J; bases not matched to a gene: 8. CDR3 sequence (DNA): TGTGCCAGCAACACGGGGACAGGGTACAATTCACCCCTCCACTTT. It is translated as CASNTGTGYNSPLHF.

The chain joins TRBV25-1 to TRBJ2-1; TRBD2 matches 8 bases. Germline CDR1 MGHDK, CDR2 SYGVNS. The V gene end was trimmed by 3 bases and the J gene end by 6 bases; junction bases not matched to a gene: 1. The CDR3 is 13 residues long. CDR3 coding DNA: TGTGCCAGCAGTGAGCGGGGGGCCAATGAGCAGTTCTTC. This translates into CASSERGANEQFF.

The chain is built from TRBV18 and TRBJ1-1, with unresolved D. Germline CDR1 reads KGHSH; CDR2 reads LQKENI. The V end was cut by 0 bases, the J end by 0 bases, with 5 bases between. The CDR3 contains 14 residues. CDR3 residues: CASSPPAMNTEAFF. CDR3 bases: TGTGCCAGCTCACCACCAGCCATGAACACTGAAGCTTTCTTT.

The count of this clone is one. The chain combines TRBV4-1 with TRBJ2-3; unclear D gene. Trimming left V 6 bases short and J 6 bases short, with 10 bases between. The germline gives CDR1 MGHRA, CDR2 YSYEKL. The CDR3 covers 12 residues. Here the CDR3 DNA reads TGCGCCAGCAGTCTTACCGCGGATACGCAGTATTTT. Protein sequence: CASSLTADTQYF.

The genes are TRBV9 and TRBJ1-2; no clear D gene. Germline V gene lookup returns CDR1 SGDLS and CDR2 YYNGEE. The CDR3 has 12 residues. Trimming shortened V by 1 base and J by 4 bases, and 5 bases separated the two germline ends. The CDR3 DNA follows: TGTGCCAGCAGCGTACAAGGCTATGGCTACACCTTC. Encoded protein: CASSVQGYGYTF.

This chain joins TRBV27 and TRBJ2-7, with no clear D. Trimming took off 2 bases at V and 3 bases at J, with 11 bases between the two ends. The CDR3 has 14 residues. CDR1 is MNHEY, CDR2 SMNVEV, per germline (reference sequence). CDR3 loop: CASSLGADFYEQYF. CDR3 bases: TGTGCCAGCAGTTTAGGCGCAGATTTCTACGAGCAGTACTTC.

The chain combines TRBV2 with TRBJ1-6; 7 bases map to TRBD1. Germline CDR1 and CDR2: SNHLY and FYNNEI. Trimming removed 3 bases from V and 0 bases from J; junction bases left unmatched: 5. CDR3 length equals 17 residues. The CDR3: CASSDPHRGSYNSPLHF. The CDR3, as DNA: TGTGCCAGCAGTGATCCCCACAGGGGCTCCTATAATTCACCCCTCCACTTT.

The chain has TRBV5-1 and TRBJ1-1; 8 positions agree with TRBD1. Germline values: CDR1 SGHRS, CDR2 YFSETQ. The CDR3 has 14 amino acids. With V trimmed by 4 bases and J by 1 base, 3 bases remained unmatched. The CDR3 spells CASSPGQENTEAFF. The CDR3 bases are TGCGCCAGCAGCCCGGGACAGGAGAACACTGAAGCTTTCTTT.

The V gene is TRBV10-2, the J gene TRBJ2-7, with D perhaps matching TRBD2 (5 bases). Per the germline V gene, CDR1 is WSHSY and CDR2 is SAAADI. V gave up 4 bases and J gave up 2 bases, with 9 bases separating them. The CDR3 is 13 residues long. CDR3 sequence (DNA): TGCGCCAGCAGTGTTCGGGATGCCTACGAGCAGTACTTC. Translating gives CASSVRDAYEQYF.

This clone was detected a few times. J is TRBJ1-3 and V is TRBV15; the D is unclear. Germline V lookup: CDR1 LNHNV, CDR2 YYDKDF (reference sequence). This CDR3 spans 15 amino acids. The V gene lost 0 bases and the J gene lost 0 bases, with 6 bases spanning the gap. The CDR3 protein is CATSRDGPSGNTIYF. In DNA, the CDR3 is TGTGCCACCAGCAGAGATGGACCCTCTGGAAACACCATATATTTT. The full variable domain, its missing parts supplied by reference TRBV15 and TRBJ1-3, is DAMVIQNPRYQVTQFGKPVTLSCSQTLNHNVMYWYQQKSSQAPKLLFHYYDKDFNNEADTPDNFQSRRPNTSFCFLDIRSPGLGDTAMYLCATSRDGPSGNTIYFGEGSWLTVV.

The rearrangement uses TRBV4-1 and TRBJ2-7; D call uncertain. The CDR3 loop spans 15 amino acids. Germline V gene sequence: CDR1 MGHRA, CDR2 YSYEKL. V dropped 0 bases and J dropped 3 bases, with 12 bases sitting between them. CDR3 DNA sequence: TGCGCCAGCAGCCAAGATAGGCAGCGATTCTACGAGCAGTACTTC. Amino acid sequence: CASSQDRQRFYEQYF.

The gene calls are TRBV20-1 and TRBJ2-4, with D perhaps TRBD2 (5 bases). Germline V CDR1 and CDR2: DFQATT, SNEGSKA (reference sequence). This CDR3 is 10 amino acids long. The V end was cut by 6 bases, the J end by 9 bases, with 9 bases between. CDR3: CSARRGIQYF. DNA of the CDR3: TGCAGTGCCAGACGGGGCATTCAGTACTTC.

The chain couples TRBV28 to TRBJ2-7; D is uncertain. There are 12 residues in the CDR3. Germline V gives CDR1 MDHEN, CDR2 SYDVKM. V lost 8 bases and J lost 6, with 14 bases in between. The CDR3 region is CASSPHGVEQYF. CDR3 in DNA: TGTGCCAGCTCCCCTCATGGGGTCGAGCAGTACTTC.

The chain couples TRBV27 to TRBJ2-7, with TRBD2 matching 8 bases. Trimming at V came to 4 bases and at J to 0 bases, leaving 2 bases not matched to a gene. The CDR3 runs 14 residues. Germline-derived CDR1 and CDR2 are MNHEY and SMNVEV (reference sequence). The CDR3 DNA sequence: TGTGCCAGCAGTTGGAGCGGGGGCTCCTACGAGCAGTACTTC. Encoded protein: CASSWSGGSYEQYF.

V is TRBV28 and J is TRBJ2-3; tentative D call: TRBD2 (7 bases). V lost 2 bases and J lost 2, with 11 bases in between. Germline CDR1 MDHEN, CDR2 SYDVKM. CDR3 length: 15 residues. This CDR3 reads CASSLSGTNTDTQYF. As DNA, the CDR3 is TGTGCCAGCAGTTTAAGCGGGACAAACACAGATACGCAGTATTTT.

The chain carries TRBV6-6 and TRBJ1-2; 7 bases match TRBD1. Looked up from germline, CDR1 is MNHNY and CDR2 is SVGAGI (reference sequence). Unmatched junction bases numbered 5, after V lost 5 bases and J lost 2 bases. There are 14 residues in the CDR3. CDR3 region: CASSIVTGNYGYTF. CDR3 nucleotide sequence: TGTGCCAGCAGTATAGTGACAGGGAACTATGGCTACACCTTC.